This T cell receptor (beta chain) is drawn from a study of T cells in Graves' hyperthyroidism and ophthalmopathy. Comment on this clonotype: Antigen: not known.

TCR beta CDR3 region amplification was performed from RNA transcripts. TCR CDR3 underwent first-round RT-PCR with the HTBI primer set. TCRdb redid the calling of the multiplex PCR reads with MiXCR, one entry per CDR3 protein. The data show some 500,000 distinct CDR3 sequences, with around a quarter seen just once and about 10% held by the top ten. CDR3 size: 12 residues. Trimming stripped 0 bases from V and 8 bases from J, with 4 bases between. Study results and limitations: Most thyroid-expanded clonotypes above 0.001 were also found in blood. Ophthalmopathy, as predicted by the model, came a median 6.5 months after the prediction. Through a model of 13 V-J features, ophthalmopathy was separated from stable hyperthyroidism.

This rearrangement joins TRBV12-3 or TRBV12-4 to TRBJ2-2; D is undetermined. This sequence was found in a woman between 25 and 40 years old with Graves' ophthalmopathy. The sample was blood. CDR3 nucleotide sequence: TGTGCCAGCAGTTTAGCGCAGGGGGAGCTGTTTTTT. Translating gives CASSLAQGELFF.